This TCR beta chain was captured in a study of cytomegalovirus exposure and HLA in healthy donors. General study results and limits: Among CMV-associated TCR beta chains, most appeared HLA-restricted in a later analysis.

In this sample, this clone turned up a few times. No antigen is known for it. PCR amplification relied on 60 Vbeta primers (plus 13 Jbeta primers). The assay was immunoSEQ multiplex PCR, and TCRdb's table has in-frame clones only and misses some. The sample includes around 100,000 clones, under 85% seen only once; the top ten take 4.1%. V lost 2 bases, J lost 3 bases, and 8 bases lay in between. Germline V gene data show CDR1 as SGHKS and CDR2 as YYEKEE (reference sequence). The CDR3 has 13 amino acids. The chain links TRBV5-5 to TRBJ1-1; D unclear. Sequenced material: PBMCs. The source of this sequence is a middle-aged woman in good health and CMV-seropositive. The CDR3 region has the DNA TGTGCCAGCAGCTTAATGTCGGACACTGAAGCTTTCTTT. Encoded protein: CASSLMSDTEAFF.